One sample yielded the 29 T cell receptor beta chains listed below, sequenced in a study of post-analysis software for immune sequencing data. Study conclusions and caveats: Controls had lower frequencies than patients of about 5 TRBV segments, which included TRBV5-6, TRBV5-1 and TRBV20-1.

For these receptors, no antigen is known. Researchers reported that TCR beta cDNA libraries carried unique molecular identifiers. TCRdb passed the PCR reads through MiXCR, listing each CDR3 protein once. Of some 500,000 distinct CDR3 sequences listed, less than 45% are singletons. Sequences were obtained from blood. The receptors originated from a girl under 18 with multiple sclerosis.

The chain couples TRBV7-2 to TRBJ2-5, with TRBD2 matching over 7 bases. Trimming cost V 6 bases and J 0 bases; bases outside gene matches: 7. CDR3 size: 15 residues. The germline gives CDR1 SGHTA, CDR2 FQGNSA. CDR3 coding DNA: TGTGCCAGCAGTCGGGGGGTAGTAAACCAAGAGACCCAGTACTTC. Translating it yields CASSRGVVNQETQYF. The whole variable domain, filled in from reference TRBV7-2 and TRBJ2-5, reads GAGVSQSPSNKVTEKGKDVELRCDPISGHTALYWYRQSLGQGLEFLIYFQGNSAPDKSGLPSDRFSAERTGGSVSTLTIQRTQQEDSAVYLCASSRGVVNQETQYFGPGTRLLVL.

The gene calls are TRBV20-1 and TRBJ2-3; 11 bases agree with TRBD2. Looked up from germline, CDR1 is DFQATT and CDR2 is SNEGSKA (reference sequence). The J segment lost 0 bases and the V segment lost 6 bases, leaving 5 bases of the junction unmatched. The CDR3 is 15 residues long. Here the CDR3 reads CSALAGGFSTDTQYF. CDR3 nucleotides: TGCAGTGCCCTAGCGGGAGGCTTTAGCACAGATACGCAGTATTTT.

Of note for this clonotype: Its ends do not fully match the called genes, so a read error is possible. The CDR3 here is CASSPLAGQSYSEQFF. The CDR3 nucleotides are TGTGCCAGCTCACCCCTAGCGGGACAATCCTACAGTGAGCAGTTCTTC. The chain joins TRBV18 to TRBJ2-1; TRBD2 aligns across 9 bases. The CDR3 spans 16 residues. The V gene's germline CDR1 is KGHSH and CDR2 LQKENI. The full variable domain, rest sourced from reference TRBV18 and TRBJ2-1, is NAGVMQNPRHLVRRRGQEARLRCSPMKGHSHVYWYRQLPEEGLKFMVYLQKENIIDESGMPKERFSAEFPKEGPSILRIQQVVRGDSAAYFCASSPLAGQSYSEQFFGPGTRLTVL.

The chain is built from TRBV7-8 and TRBJ2-1, with D maybe TRBD1 (6 bases). Germline lookup yields CDR1 SGHVS and CDR2 FQNEAQ. This CDR3 comprises 13 residues. Trimming shortened V by 5 bases and J by 5 bases, and 10 bases separated the two germline ends. The CDR3 spells CASSQGTNNEQFF. CDR3 coding DNA: TGTGCCAGCAGCCAGGGGACCAACAATGAGCAGTTCTTC.

The chain carries TRBV24-1 and TRBJ1-5; D call uncertain. The CDR3 totals 14 residues. The V end was cut by 4 bases, the J end by 5 bases, with 11 bases between. Germline assignment: CDR1 KGHDR and CDR2 SFDVKD. The CDR3 sequence: CATSDSGPDQPQHF. The CDR3 bases are TGTGCCACCAGTGACTCTGGACCGGATCAGCCCCAGCATTTT.

This clonotype appeared a few times. The chain recombines TRBV29-1 with TRBJ2-7, with 14 bases identical to TRBD2. Germline CDR1 is SQVTM and CDR2 is ANQGSEA. This CDR3 contains 20 residues. The V gene end was trimmed by 3 bases and the J gene end by 2 bases; junction bases not matched to a gene: 18. The CDR3 nucleotides are TGCAGCGTTGATACCAGACCGGGACTAGCGGGAGCGGCGGGGACCTACGAGCAGTACTTC. Amino acid sequence: CSVDTRPGLAGAAGTYEQYF.

This clonotype was found a few times. The chain has TRBV20-1 and TRBJ2-7, with D tentatively TRBD2 (6 bases). Germline-derived CDR1 and CDR2 are DFQATT and SNEGSKA (reference sequence). The ends were cut back, 6 bases at V and 0 bases at J, with 15 bases in the middle. The CDR3 spans 14 residues. CDR3 in amino acids: CSAAKRASSYEQYF. Written as DNA, the CDR3 is TGCAGTGCCGCAAAGCGGGCTAGCTCCTACGAGCAGTACTTC.

V usage is TRBV2 and J usage is TRBJ1-5; 7 bases map to TRBD1. Per the germline V gene, CDR1 is SNHLY and CDR2 is FYNNEI. Trimming removed 8 bases from V and 0 bases from J; junction bases left unmatched: 7. The CDR3 consists of 15 residues. Written as DNA, the CDR3 is TGTGCCAGCGATACCGACAGGGATAGCAATCAGCCCCAGCATTTT. Translation: CASDTDRDSNQPQHF.

V is TRBV10-3 and J is TRBJ1-5; D ambiguous. Germline V gene data show CDR1 as ENHRY and CDR2 as SYGVKD. With 8 bases removed from V and 3 bases from J, the gap between germline ends came to 14 bases. The CDR3 runs 14 residues. In nucleotides, the CDR3 is TGTGCCATCTTCGGGCCAACCATCAATCAGCCCCAGCATTTT. It codes for CAIFGPTINQPQHF.

This clonotype came up once. V is TRBV9 and J is TRBJ1-2, with D possibly TRBD1 on 5 matching bases. The CDR3 has 18 residues. From germline, CDR1 is SGDLS and CDR2 YYNGEE. Trimming took 0 bases from V and 0 from J, leaving 18 bases between them. CDR3 sequence (DNA): TGTGCCAGCAGCGTAGGCTACGCGGCACAGGTGGCTAACTATGGCTACACCTTC. Translating it yields CASSVGYAAQVANYGYTF.

The chain couples TRBV7-2 to TRBJ2-1, with unresolved D. Per germline, CDR1 SGHTA and CDR2 FQGNSA. The CDR3 extends over 14 amino acids. Trimming cost V 3 bases and J 8 bases, with 14 bases left between them. The CDR3 DNA reads TGTGCCAGCAGCTTTGGGCGGAAGAGACATGAGCAGTTCTTC. It codes for CASSFGRKRHEQFF.

This clonotype was seen many times. The chain joins TRBV7-6 to TRBJ2-7; D is possibly TRBD2 (6 bases). Trimming left V 0 bases short and J 3 bases short, with 21 bases between. This CDR3 has 18 amino acids. Looked up from germline, CDR1 is SGHVS and CDR2 is FNYEAQ. The CDR3 DNA reads TGTGCCAGCAGCTTAGCCCTTCCCTCGTCGGGAGCTGTCTACGAGCAGTACTTC. Protein: CASSLALPSSGAVYEQYF.

CDR3 bases: TGCAGCGTTGATCTACGGGGGGCTGGTGAAAAACTGTTTTTT. Translated: CSVDLRGAGEKLFF. The chain has TRBV29-1 and TRBJ1-4, with D perhaps TRBD1 (6 bases). Trimming stripped 3 bases from V and 7 bases from J, with 15 bases between. This CDR3 has 14 amino acids. CDR1 is SQVTM, CDR2 ANQGSEA, per germline.

The chain carries TRBV29-1 and TRBJ2-5; TRBD2 matches 7 bases. The J call may be mistaken, given a closer DNA end match to TRBJ2-7. CDR1 SQVTM and CDR2 ANQGSEA come from the germline V gene. The CDR3 has 12 amino acids. The chain's CDR3 is CSVGGGNYEQYF. Written as DNA, the CDR3 is TGCAGCGTTGGGGGGGGTAACTACGAGCAGTACTTC.

The DNA for the CDR3 is TGTGCCAGCAGTTACGGGCTAGGTAACTACGAGCAGTACTTC. Translating gives CASSYGLGNYEQYF. The chain is built from TRBV6-5 and TRBJ2-7, with unresolved D. V was trimmed by 2 bases and J by 3 bases, leaving 11 bases between them. CDR1 and CDR2 (germline): MNHEY, SVGAGI. The CDR3 covers 14 residues.

This sequence joins TRBV28 and TRBJ1-2, with TRBD1 as a possible D gene (6 bases). V lost 4 bases and J 8 bases, leaving 14 bases between the germline ends. This CDR3 is built from 13 residues. Per the germline V gene, CDR1 is MDHEN and CDR2 is SYDVKM. The CDR3, as DNA: TGTGCCAGCAGTTGGCCGGGCAGGGGCGGCTACACCTTC. The encoded protein is CASSWPGRGGYTF.

The chain is built from TRBV5-1 and TRBJ2-1; 9 bases agree with TRBD2. CDR1 is SGHRS, CDR2 YFSETQ, per germline. V was pared by 6 bases and J by 1 base, with 2 bases of the junction left unmatched. This CDR3 region has 14 residues. In DNA, the CDR3 is TGCGCCAGCAACCTAGCGGGGTCCTACAATGAGCAGTTCTTC. This sequence encodes CASNLAGSYNEQFF. The full variable domain, in which reference TRBV5-1 and TRBJ2-1 provide the parts outside the CDR3, is KAGVTQTPRYLIKTRGQQVTLSCSPISGHRSVSWYQQTPGQGLQFLFEYFSETQRNKGNFPGRFSGRQFSNSRSEMNVSTLELGDSALYLCASNLAGSYNEQFFGPGTRLTVL.

This clonotype was seen only once. This chain joins TRBV5-1 and TRBJ2-1, with D unclear. Germline-derived CDR1 and CDR2 are SGHRS and YFSETQ. The CDR3 totals 15 residues. Trimming took 5 bases from V and 4 from J, leaving 16 bases between them. CDR3 residues: CASRRSALNYNEQFF. The DNA of the CDR3 is TGCGCCAGCAGACGCAGCGCCCTAAATTACAATGAGCAGTTCTTC.

This clonotype was counted once. This sequence joins TRBV19 and TRBJ2-1; perhaps TRBD1 as D (5 bases). The length of the CDR3 is 14 residues. CDR1 is LNHDA and CDR2 is SQIVND in the germline V gene (reference sequence). The ends were cut back, 0 bases at V and 7 bases at J, with 10 bases in the middle. CDR3 sequence (DNA): TGTGCCAGTAGTATAGATGCAGGGCGAAATGAGCAGTTCTTC. Translating gives CASSIDAGRNEQFF. Full variable domain (missing parts from reference TRBV19 and TRBJ2-1): DGGITQSPKYLFRKEGQNVTLSCEQNLNHDAMYWYRQDPGQGLRLIYYSQIVNDFQKGDIAEGYSVSREKKESFPLTVTSAQKNPTAFYLCASSIDAGRNEQFFGPGTRLTVL.

This clonotype has more than one count but fewer than ten. The V gene is TRBV27, the J gene TRBJ2-5, with 7 bases that match TRBD2. The J call may not be correct, given that the DNA end is closer to TRBJ2-7. The germline gives CDR1 MNHEY, CDR2 SMNVEV (reference sequence). The CDR3 consists of 12 residues. CDR3: CASSPGGIEQYF. As DNA, the CDR3 is TGTGCCAGCTCCCCCGGGGGGATCGAGCAGTACTTC.

The genes are TRBV3-1 and TRBJ2-1; maybe TRBD2 (6 bases). CDR3 length: 17 amino acids. Germline V lookup: CDR1 LGHDT, CDR2 YNNKEL (reference sequence). Trimming left V 4 bases short and J 2 bases short, with 18 bases between. The CDR3 coding sequence is TGTGCCAGCAGCCCCTCGTGGCTAGCGAACACCTACAATGAGCAGTTCTTC. Translating it yields CASSPSWLANTYNEQFF.

The chain links TRBV28 to TRBJ1-1; 8 bases are shared with TRBD1. Germline values: CDR1 MDHEN, CDR2 SYDVKM. The CDR3 sequence is 14 residues long. V lost 6 bases and J lost 4; bases outside the gene matches: 7. The CDR3, as DNA: TGTGCCAGCAGACCGACAGGGGCCGGCACTGAAGCTTTCTTT. Translation: CASRPTGAGTEAFF.

The gene calls are TRBV12-3 or TRBV12-4 and TRBJ1-2, with 7 nucleotides matching TRBD1. The CDR3 totals 12 residues. Trimming cost V 7 bases and J 8 bases; bases outside gene matches: 7. The CDR3 loop is CASTMTGSGYTF. DNA for the CDR3: TGTGCCAGCACCATGACAGGGAGCGGCTACACCTTC.

The V gene is TRBV29-1, the J gene TRBJ2-1; possibly TRBD1 or TRBD2 for D (5 bases each). The germline V gene has CDR1 SQVTM and CDR2 ANQGSEA. V was cut by 6 bases and J by 0 bases, with 12 bases left in between. The CDR3 is made up of 14 amino acids. The CDR3 reads CSVGDIHSYNEQFF. The CDR3 DNA sequence: TGCAGCGTGGGGGATATCCACTCCTACAATGAGCAGTTCTTC.

The rearrangement links TRBV6-6 to TRBJ1-2, with 9 bases matching TRBD1. Germline assignment: CDR1 MNHNY and CDR2 SVGAGI (reference sequence). Losses at the gene ends were 0 bases for V and 6 bases for J; bases not matched to a gene: 2. CDR3 size: 14 residues. The CDR3: CASSYSGQGNGYTF. The CDR3 DNA follows: TGTGCCAGCAGTTACTCAGGACAGGGGAATGGCTACACCTTC.

This clonotype showed up many times. The CDR3 spells CSVGGSLGQPQHF. CDR3 sequence (DNA): TGCAGCGTTGGTGGCAGCTTGGGTCAGCCCCAGCATTTT. V gene TRBV29-1 combines with J gene TRBJ1-5; no definite D call. CDR3 length: 13 amino acids. The germline gives CDR1 SQVTM, CDR2 ANQGSEA. The V gene lost 4 bases and the J gene lost 6 bases, with 13 bases spanning the gap.

The J gene is TRBJ1-1, the V gene TRBV29-1, with TRBD1 as a possible D gene (5 bases). The CDR3 loop spans 13 amino acids. The V end lost 5 bases, the J end lost 5 bases, and 15 bases lay between the germline ends. Germline V lookup: CDR1 SQVTM, CDR2 ANQGSEA. CDR3 in amino acids: CSVNQGGGTEAFF. CDR3 DNA: TGCAGCGTTAATCAGGGTGGGGGGACTGAAGCTTTCTTT.

V gene TRBV29-1 combines with J gene TRBJ2-7; maybe TRBD2 (5 bases). The CDR3 covers 11 residues. CDR1 SQVTM and CDR2 ANQGSEA come from the germline V gene. Trimming removed 4 bases at V and 5 bases at J, with 9 bases between. DNA of the CDR3: TGCAGCGTTGTTGAGGGAGACGAGCAGTACTTC. Protein sequence: CSVVEGDEQYF.

This chain links TRBV20-1 with TRBJ2-7; 7 nucleotides line up with TRBD2. In germline, CDR1 is DFQATT, CDR2 SNEGSKA (reference sequence). V lost 0 bases, J lost 0 bases, and 5 bases stayed unmatched. This CDR3 region has 15 residues. The CDR3 DNA sequence: TGCAGTGCTAGAGAGGCTAGCGGACTCTCCTACGAGCAGTACTTC. Protein product: CSAREASGLSYEQYF.